One TCR beta chain is described in this entry. The antigen this receptor binds is unknown. One junction end does not reproduce the germline sequence, and a read error may be involved. The library relied on RACE. TCRdb shows the sequencer as NextSeq 500. During library preparation, unique molecular identifiers were attached to individual cDNA molecules so that TCRs could be counted in a quantitative, reproducible way. Both TCR alpha and TCR beta chains were sequenced from each blood RNA sample. The original methods were these. Samples had a median of about 90,000 TCRs, with a range from about 20,000 to 690,600. The Decombinator software suite was used to annotate V, J and CDR3 in the TCR reads. For PS versus PT1 abundance plots, all samples were subsampled to the same number of TCRs (28,000). TCRs were defined as expanded if absent before sensitization and observed at least eight times at the 2-week time point. The public sequencing data were trimmed at Q25 with fastp and processed into clonotypes with MiXCR by TCRdb, which kept only in-frame beta chains. One record per CDR3 amino acid sequence lists the most common genes and DNA. The V and J calls and clone size are TCRdb's, not the authors'. Present in this sample are around 260,000 distinct CDR3 sequences, about 9% of which were seen just once. Less than 3% of the sample goes to the ten largest clones.

The CDR3, from cysteine to phenylalanine, totals 17 residues. Only the CDR3 DNA stays, 51 bases, in frame from base 1. In light of the paper, this sample's time point label describes: pre-sensitization, week 0. The treatment or condition label, read with the paper, signifies: therapeutic diphenylcyclopropenone sensitization with weekly scalp DPC. At every patch-test visit, the blood draw took place before the patch test was put on. To be eligible, patients had to be aged 18 to 70, diagnosed with alopecia and judged suitable for DPC therapy, while pregnant patients were excluded. Total RNA was extracted from unfractionated whole blood that had been collected in Tempus Blood RNA tubes. The data were taken from a study of human T cells and chemical hapten exposure (dated by TCRdb to the early 2020s). In terms of the full investigation: For sensitization, 2% DPC in acetone was applied to a 2 cm by 2 cm area of upper inner arm skin. Patients additionally received weekly therapeutic DPC doses to the scalp throughout the roughly 23-week study period. Patch testing was done on the upper back using Finn chambers containing 0.01% DPC, and results were scored after 6 days according to International Contact Dermatitis Research Group standards. The patient cohort, mostly female, included alopecia areata with under or over 50% scalp involvement, alopecia totalis and alopecia universalis. Libraries were pooled for sequencing, and per-sample TCR yields varied mainly because of small differences in library volumes within the pool. In alopecia patients, the study followed how the peripheral blood TCR repertoire changed in vivo over primary and secondary sensitization to diphenylcyclopropenone (DPC), a hapten. Blood samples were taken from patients before sensitization (week 0) and then at 2, 6 and about 24 weeks after DPC sensitization. Roughly 30 alopecia patients provided blood for TCR sequencing at one to four time points (pre-sensitization, 2, 6 and 24 weeks).

Study-level results and caveats: All patients had alopecia, a presumed autoimmune disease, so their immune response might differ from that of healthy individuals. DPC sensitization did not change how many TCRs were above 1 in 1000 frequency, and no evidence was found of alterations in global repertoire structure. Significantly more large CDR3 similarity clusters were formed by expanded TCRs than by pre-sensitization or healthy control sets, consistent with antigen-driven responses. Repeated subsampling changed both the strength of the expansion versus patch-test correlation and the threshold at which the correlation became significant. The number of PT1 expanded TCRs positively correlated with patch test score, significant at thresholds 8, 16 and 32 but not 4.

The chain is encoded by TRBV12-3 or TRBV12-4 joined to TRBJ1-1; 8 bases in between match TRBD1. The sample consisted of whole blood, taken in connection with sensitization to the hapten diphenylcyclopropenone (DPC). The clonotype originates from a woman aged 35 to 49 with alopecia areata. Some clones in this sample may be carry-over from other donors' samples. The CDR3 loop reads CASSLGQGARLNSEAFF. The DNA sequence is given as TGTGCCAGCAGTTTAGGTCAGGGGGCGCGGCTGAACTCTGAAGCTTTCTTT.